The T cell receptor (beta chain) described here comes from a study of beta chain features in type 1 diabetes. About this clone: The target antigen is unknown.

Trimming pared 4 bases from V and 6 bases from J, leaving 7 bases between. This CDR3 region has 11 residues. CDR1 is DFQATT, CDR2 SNEGSKA, per germline (reference sequence). Study-level points and caveats: A closer apparent resemblance between naive, central memory and Treg TCRB repertoires was seen in patients than in healthy donors. Moderate yet significant TCRB CDR3 shortening was seen in Type 1 diabetes patients in all four CD4+ subsets.

The sequenced template was cDNA made from the entire isolated RNA. Sequencing was performed with immunoSEQ multiplex PCR; in TCRdb, only in-frame clones are kept and a portion is missing. This table holds 330,000 or so clones, about 14% found once. The clonotype originates from a man under 40 in good health. The V gene is TRBV20-1, the J gene TRBJ1-3; D unresolved. Sequencing used central memory CD4+ T cells from blood. CDR3 amino acids: CSAKQQNTIYF. CDR3 coding DNA: TGCAGTGCTAAACAGCAAAACACCATATATTTT.